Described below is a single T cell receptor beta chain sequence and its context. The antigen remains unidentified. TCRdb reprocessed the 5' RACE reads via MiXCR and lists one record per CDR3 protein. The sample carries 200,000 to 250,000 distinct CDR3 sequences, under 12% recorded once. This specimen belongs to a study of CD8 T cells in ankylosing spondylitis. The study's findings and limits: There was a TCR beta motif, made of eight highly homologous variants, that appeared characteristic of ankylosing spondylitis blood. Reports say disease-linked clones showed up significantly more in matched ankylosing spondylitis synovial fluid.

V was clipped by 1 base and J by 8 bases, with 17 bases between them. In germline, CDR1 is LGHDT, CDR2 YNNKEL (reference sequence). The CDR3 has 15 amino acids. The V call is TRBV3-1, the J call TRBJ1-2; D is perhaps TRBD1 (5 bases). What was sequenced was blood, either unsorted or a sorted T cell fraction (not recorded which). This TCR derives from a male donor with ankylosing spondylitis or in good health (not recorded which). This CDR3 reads CASSQASSQGWGYTF. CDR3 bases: TGTGCCAGCAGCCAAGCCTCTTCGCAGGGTTGGGGCTACACCTTC.